This T cell receptor (beta chain) was sequenced in a study of T cell responses to AZD1222 COVID-19 vaccine. As to this clone: Its specificity is not known.

Assay: immunoSEQ multiplex PCR; the TCRdb copy retains only in-frame clones and omits some. This repertoire shows 68,000 or so clones, around 80% found once; its top ten account for 9.5% to 13%. The CDR3 spans 15 residues. The germline CDR1 and CDR2 sequences are MDHEN and SYDVKM. Deletions cut 8 bases from V and 2 bases from J, with 19 bases between. Points from the study as a whole: Unmutated regions of variants are reportedly targeted by nearly half of spike-specific TCRs. It should be noted that donors were predominantly white British and more often female, and clonal diversity was possibly underestimated. Spike-specific TCR breadth and depth both grew after two AZD1222 doses. Every sample of the repertoires postdated the peak T cell response.

Sequenced material: peripheral blood, taken on day 0 of AZD1222 vaccination. The chain uses TRBV28 and TRBJ2-7, with D unresolved. The clonotype originates from an adult in good health. CDR3 region: CASAAKFRPPYEQYF. Here the CDR3 DNA reads TGTGCCAGCGCCGCTAAATTTAGACCTCCCTACGAGCAGTACTTC.